Here is one T cell receptor beta chain with its context. CDR1 is MGHRA and CDR2 is YSYEKL in the germline V gene. Trimming left V 4 bases short and J 3 bases short, with 12 bases between. The CDR3 spans 15 residues. The data derive from a study of blood T cell repertoires in COVID-19. Method: immunoSEQ multiplex PCR; TCRdb's copy keeps in-frame clones and lacks some. The repertoire has about 330,000 clones, 70% to 90% of them found once; the top ten carry 5.3%. The sequenced sample consisted of PBMCs or T cells enriched from blood (not recorded which). This TCR was sampled from a woman aged 30 to 39 who had recovered from COVID-19. The chain recombines TRBV4-1 with TRBJ1-4, with D tentatively TRBD1 (5 bases). The CDR3 DNA reads TGCGCCAGCAGCCTATCGGTGGGGCCTAATGAAAAACTGTTTTTT. Residues: CASSLSVGPNEKLFF.